Presented here are 32 T cell receptor beta chains from one specimen sequenced in a study of blood T cell repertoires in COVID-19. TCRdb's table, derived via immunoSEQ multiplex PCR, lists solely in-frame clones and lacks some. The sample contains 400,000 or so clones, about 87% of which appear only once. Sequencing input: peripheral blood. Every receptor here comes from a young man with COVID-19, enrolled during active disease.

About this clone: The sample holds other DNA sequences that translate to the same CDR3. The gene calls are TRBV6-5 and TRBJ2-7; TRBD1 agrees at 12 bases. J lost 5 bases, V lost 6 bases, and 2 bases had no gene match. Looked up from germline, CDR1 is MNHEY and CDR2 is SVGAGI. The CDR3 has 13 amino acids. CDR3 amino acids: CASRGQGANEQYF. The CDR3 DNA reads TGTGCCAGCAGGGGACAGGGGGCCAACGAGCAGTACTTC.

This chain joins TRBV30 and TRBJ1-6; 8 bases map to TRBD1. Germline V gene sequence: CDR1 GTSNPN, CDR2 SVGIG (reference sequence). This CDR3 has 15 amino acids. J lost 7 bases, V lost 1 base, and 6 bases had no gene match. The CDR3 reads CAWSGQGARNSPLHF. CDR3 sequence (DNA): TGTGCCTGGAGTGGCCAGGGGGCGCGGAATTCACCCCTCCACTTT.

The J gene is TRBJ2-7, the V gene TRBV27, with D tentatively TRBD2 (7 bases). This CDR3 is 16 amino acids long. Trimming stripped 7 bases from V and 1 base from J, with 20 bases between. The V gene's germline CDR1 is MNHEY and CDR2 SMNVEV (reference sequence). CDR3 region: CASTATARGLSYEQYF. The CDR3 nucleotides are TGTGCCAGCACAGCCACCGCCAGGGGACTATCCTACGAGCAGTACTTC.

J is TRBJ2-7 and V is TRBV4-1; 12 bases align to TRBD1. J was trimmed by 6 bases and V by 1 base; bases with no gene match: 4. The CDR3 runs 15 residues. Germline V gene lookup returns CDR1 MGHRA and CDR2 YSYEKL. This CDR3 is CASSQAGQGAGEQYF. The DNA for the CDR3 is TGCGCCAGCAGCCAAGCGGGACAGGGGGCGGGCGAGCAGTACTTC.

This rearrangement joins TRBV5-1 to TRBJ2-3; D is perhaps TRBD1 (6 bases). The V end lost 5 bases, the J end lost 4 bases, and 14 bases lay between the germline ends. Germline V gene sequence: CDR1 SGHRS, CDR2 YFSETQ. The CDR3 is 14 amino acids. The CDR3 DNA reads TGCGCCAGCAGGGGTCCAGGGGAAGCAGATACGCAGTATTTT. It encodes CASRGPGEADTQYF.

This chain links TRBV20-1 with TRBJ2-3, with a weak D call TRBD1 (6 bases). This CDR3 comprises 16 residues. V lost 3 bases, J lost 3 bases, and 19 bases lay in between. Germline V CDR1 and CDR2: DFQATT, SNEGSKA (reference sequence). The CDR3 loop is CSASEVWGLGTDTQYF. In nucleotides, the CDR3 is TGCAGTGCTAGTGAAGTATGGGGGCTTGGTACAGATACGCAGTATTTT.

This chain links TRBV27 with TRBJ2-5; no reliable D call. Trimming stripped 5 bases from V and 1 base from J, with 11 bases between. Germline CDR1 is MNHEY and CDR2 is SMNVEV (reference sequence). The CDR3 extends over 14 amino acids. CDR3 in DNA: TGTGCCAGCAGTGCCTCCGGGTTCCAAGAGACCCAGTACTTC. Its translation: CASSASGFQETQYF.

J is TRBJ2-2 and V is TRBV4-2, with 9 bases that match TRBD2. This CDR3 is built from 19 residues. With 0 bases clipped from V and 4 bases from J, the junction kept 12 bases outside the gene matches. Germline values: CDR1 LGHNA, CDR2 YNFKEQ. CDR3 coding DNA: TGTGCCAGCAGCCAAGATAGGTTACGGCGGGAGGGACTCACCGGGGAGCTGTTTTTT. It codes for CASSQDRLRREGLTGELFF.

CDR3 in amino acids: CASSPNPGFEQYF. The DNA for the CDR3 is TGCGCCAGCAGCCCCAATCCGGGGTTCGAGCAGTACTTC. This chain links TRBV4-1 with TRBJ2-7; D might be TRBD2 (5 bases). V was clipped by 4 bases and J by 6 bases, with 13 bases between them. CDR1 and CDR2 (germline): MGHRA, YSYEKL. The CDR3 is 13 amino acids.

This clone has just one count. The gene calls are TRBV10-1 and TRBJ2-5; maybe TRBD2 (6 bases). The CDR3 totals 15 residues. The germline V gene encodes CDR1 WNHNN and CDR2 SYGVQD (reference sequence). V was clipped by 9 bases and J by 5 bases, with 22 bases between them. Here the CDR3 reads CARRIIADFRETQYF. The CDR3, as DNA: TGCGCCAGAAGGATCATAGCGGACTTTCGCGAGACCCAGTACTTC.

This clone was recorded once. This chain connects TRBV30 to TRBJ1-1; TRBD1 is a possible D gene (5 bases). Trimming stripped 3 bases from V and 2 bases from J, with 13 bases between. In germline, CDR1 is GTSNPN, CDR2 SVGIG (reference sequence). The CDR3 runs to 14 residues. CDR3 region: CAWRVAGINTEAFF. CDR3 DNA sequence: TGTGCCTGGAGGGTTGCAGGGATTAACACTGAAGCTTTCTTT.

CDR3 sequence (DNA): TGTGCCAGCAGTTACCCAGGTAATGAGCAGTTCTTC. It is translated as CASSYPGNEQFF. The chain links TRBV6-2 or TRBV6-3 to TRBJ2-1, with D uncertain. This CDR3 is built from 12 residues. Looked up from germline, CDR1 is MNHEY and CDR2 is SVGEGT. V was clipped by 2 bases and J by 7 bases, with 6 bases between them.

CDR3 amino acids: CSAIQETQYF. In DNA, the CDR3 is TGCAGTGCTATCCAGGAGACCCAGTACTTC. The V call is TRBV20-1, the J call TRBJ2-5; D is unclear. With 4 bases removed from V and 5 bases from J, the gap between germline ends came to 5 bases. The CDR3 has 10 residues. Germline V gene lookup returns CDR1 DFQATT and CDR2 SNEGSKA (reference sequence).

The chain links TRBV19 to TRBJ1-5; a possible D gene is TRBD1 (5 bases). Germline-derived CDR1 and CDR2 are LNHDA and SQIVND (reference sequence). This CDR3 contains 15 residues. The V gene lost 3 bases and the J gene lost 3 bases, with 12 bases spanning the gap. CDR3 sequence (DNA): TGTGCCAGTAGTATGCCAGGGCGGATCAATCAGCCCCAGCATTTT. Encoded protein: CASSMPGRINQPQHF.

This clone has just one count. The V call is TRBV7-3, the J call TRBJ2-7; the D gene is possibly TRBD2 (6 bases). The CDR3 length is 15 residues. In germline, CDR1 is SGHTA, CDR2 FQGTGA. The V gene lost 7 bases and the J gene lost 3 bases, with 19 bases spanning the gap. CDR3 in amino acids: CASMVSAAGNYEQYF. DNA of the CDR3: TGTGCCAGCATGGTTAGTGCAGCGGGTAACTACGAGCAGTACTTC.

The DNA for the CDR3 is TGTGCCAGTAGGGCCACTGAAGCTTTCTTT. It specifies CASRATEAFF. This rearrangement joins TRBV19 to TRBJ1-1, with D unresolved. Germline loops: CDR1 LNHDA, CDR2 SQIVND (reference sequence). The CDR3 totals 10 residues. V was clipped by 6 bases and J by 4 bases, with 3 bases between them.

The V gene is TRBV12-3 or TRBV12-4, the J gene TRBJ1-2; perhaps TRBD1 as D (5 bases). V lost 2 bases and J 6 bases, leaving 10 bases between the germline ends. The CDR3 runs to 13 residues. CDR3 protein: CASSLRGGDGYTF. DNA for the CDR3: TGTGCCAGCAGTTTAAGGGGCGGCGATGGCTACACCTTC.

V usage is TRBV27 and J usage is TRBJ2-7, with D maybe TRBD1 (5 bases). Trimming stripped 1 base from V and 3 bases from J, with 13 bases between. This CDR3 is 15 amino acids long. CDR1 is MNHEY and CDR2 is SMNVEV in the germline V gene (reference sequence). CDR3 bases: TGTGCCAGCAGTTTATATGGGGTGGGGCACTACGAGCAGTACTTC. It translates to CASSLYGVGHYEQYF.

This rearrangement joins TRBV11-2 to TRBJ2-2, with unresolved D. The CDR3 is 14 amino acids. V gave up 4 bases and J gave up 1 base, with 7 bases separating them. Germline loops: CDR1 SGHAT, CDR2 FQNNGV. CDR3 DNA: TGTGCCAGCAGCTCTTCCTGGAACACCGGGGAGCTGTTTTTT. As protein: CASSSSWNTGELFF.

The genes are TRBV3-1 (or the pseudogene TRBV3-2) and TRBJ1-5; the D gene is possibly TRBD1 (6 bases). This CDR3 has 15 amino acids. CDR1 is LGHDT and CDR2 is YNNKEL in the germline V gene (reference sequence). The germline V and J ends were trimmed by 1 base and 4 bases, with 11 bases remaining between them. This chain's CDR3 is CASSQAGGLNQPQHF. CDR3 in DNA: TGTGCCAGCAGCCAAGCGGGGGGCTTAAATCAGCCCCAGCATTTT.

V and J are TRBV18 and TRBJ2-1, with a tentative D call TRBD1 (5 bases). The CDR3 sequence is 12 residues long. Trimming shortened V by 0 bases and J by 11 bases, and 8 bases separated the two germline ends. CDR1 and CDR2 from the germline V gene are KGHSH and LQKENI. CDR3 sequence reads: CASSPPQGKQFF. In DNA, the CDR3 is TGTGCCAGCTCACCACCGCAGGGTAAGCAGTTCTTC.

With respect to this clone: The sample holds other DNA sequences that translate to the same CDR3. The chain couples TRBV20-1 to TRBJ2-3; D call uncertain. This CDR3 is built from 11 residues. V lost 2 bases and J 5 bases, leaving 5 bases between the germline ends. From germline, CDR1 is DFQATT and CDR2 SNEGSKA (reference sequence). The DNA of the CDR3 is TGCAGTGCTAGAAGAGGAGATACGCAGTATTTT. Its protein is CSARRGDTQYF.

The genes are TRBV2 and TRBJ1-2; the match to TRBD1 covers 10 bases. CDR3 size: 18 residues. Looked up from germline, CDR1 is SNHLY and CDR2 is FYNNEI. V dropped 6 bases and J dropped 0; count of bases not matched to a gene: 13. CDR3 protein: CASSDGQGVLRTNYGYTF. The CDR3 nucleotides read TGTGCCAGCAGCGACGGACAGGGGGTACTCCGGACTAACTATGGCTACACCTTC. The complete variable domain, with remaining parts taken from reference TRBV2 and TRBJ1-2, reads EPEVTQTPSHQVTQMGQEVILRCVPISNHLYFYWYRQILGQKVEFLVSFYNNEISEKSEIFDDQFSVERPDGSNFTLKIRSTKLEDSAMYFCASSDGQGVLRTNYGYTFGSGTRLTVV.

DNA for the CDR3: TGTGCCTGGAGTTTCGAGCAGGGTTGGGAGCAGTACTTC. It specifies CAWSFEQGWEQYF. The chain combines TRBV30 with TRBJ2-7; TRBD1 is a possible D gene (5 bases). The CDR3 extends over 13 amino acids. Germline CDR1 GTSNPN, CDR2 SVGIG (reference sequence). V was cut by 2 bases and J by 7 bases, with 15 bases left in between.

CDR3 residues: CASRLLALAHEQYF. CDR3 sequence (DNA): TGCGCCAGCAGGCTTTTGGCCCTAGCCCACGAGCAGTACTTC. The rearrangement links TRBV5-1 to TRBJ2-7, with D tentatively TRBD2 (5 bases). The CDR3 is 14 amino acids. Trimming removed 5 bases at V and 5 bases at J, with 17 bases between. Germline CDR1 reads SGHRS; CDR2 reads YFSETQ. Full variable domain (rest looked up from reference TRBV5-1 and TRBJ2-7): KAGVTQTPRYLIKTRGQQVTLSCSPISGHRSVSWYQQTPGQGLQFLFEYFSETQRNKGNFPGRFSGRQFSNSRSEMNVSTLELGDSALYLCASRLLALAHEQYFGPGTRLTVT.

This chain connects TRBV3-1 (or the pseudogene TRBV3-2) to TRBJ2-5; 12 bases align to TRBD2. Unmatched junction bases numbered 7, after V lost 7 bases and J lost 10 bases. The CDR3 is 13 amino acids. Looked up from germline, CDR1 is LGHDT and CDR2 is YNNKEL (reference sequence). The CDR3 DNA reads TGTGCCAGCACCCGGACTAGCGGGATGGGCCAGTACTTC. Translation: CASTRTSGMGQYF.

This chain uses TRBV5-4 with TRBJ2-6; 11 bases align to TRBD1. Per germline, CDR1 SGHNT and CDR2 YYREEE (reference sequence). The trim removed 4 bases at V and 0 bases at J, leaving 6 bases unmatched. The CDR3 contains 18 residues. CDR3 loop: CASSMDRGQSSGANVLTF. In nucleotides, the CDR3 is TGTGCCAGCAGCATGGACAGGGGGCAATCCTCTGGGGCCAACGTCCTGACTTTC. Supplemented by reference TRBV5-4 and TRBJ2-6, the full variable domain reads ETGVTQSPTHLIKTRGQQVTLRCSSQSGHNTVSWYQQALGQGPQFIFQYYREEENGRGNFPPRFSGLQFPNYSSELNVNALELDDSALYLCASSMDRGQSSGANVLTFGAGSRLTVL.

J is TRBJ1-3 and V is TRBV4-1; D remains ambiguous. The CDR3 runs to 15 residues. V lost 0 bases, J lost 2 bases, and 8 bases lay in between. CDR1 and CDR2 from the germline V gene are MGHRA and YSYEKL. CDR3 DNA sequence: TGCGCCAGCAGCCAAGAGGGCAGTCCTGGAAACACCATATATTTT. Its protein is CASSQEGSPGNTIYF.

The rearrangement links TRBV7-9 to TRBJ2-7; D is unclear. V lost 6 bases to trimming and J lost 4 bases, with 10 bases between them. Germline CDR1 SEHNR, CDR2 FQNEAQ (reference sequence). The CDR3 has 12 residues. This CDR3 reads CASSPTPYEQYF. CDR3 DNA sequence: TGTGCCAGCAGTCCAACACCTTACGAGCAGTACTTC.

The chain couples TRBV7-9 to TRBJ2-3; 9 nucleotides align to TRBD2. The V gene end was trimmed by 2 bases and the J gene end by 3 bases; junction bases not matched to a gene: 12. CDR1 is SEHNR and CDR2 is FQNEAQ in the germline V gene (reference sequence). CDR3 size: 18 residues. CDR3 nucleotides: TGTGCCAGCAGCTTAAAGACGGGTAGCGGGGGAAGGACAGATACGCAGTATTTT. This sequence encodes CASSLKTGSGGRTDTQYF.

The CDR3 coding sequence is TGTGCCACCCGTTTGAGTATTAACTATGGCTACACCTTC. This gives the protein CATRLSINYGYTF. The rearrangement links TRBV18 to TRBJ1-2; D uncertain. Trimming shortened V by 10 bases and J by 1 base, and 13 bases separated the two germline ends. The V gene's germline CDR1 is KGHSH and CDR2 LQKENI. This CDR3 region has 13 residues.

The rearrangement links TRBV11-1 to TRBJ2-4; 7 bases line up with TRBD1. The CDR3 has 15 residues. Germline-derived CDR1 and CDR2 are SGHAT and FQDESV (reference sequence). V dropped 5 bases and J dropped 3; count of bases not matched to a gene: 7. CDR3 in DNA: TGTGCCAGCAGCCCCCGGGACAGTTACAAAAACATTCAGTACTTC. Protein product: CASSPRDSYKNIQYF.